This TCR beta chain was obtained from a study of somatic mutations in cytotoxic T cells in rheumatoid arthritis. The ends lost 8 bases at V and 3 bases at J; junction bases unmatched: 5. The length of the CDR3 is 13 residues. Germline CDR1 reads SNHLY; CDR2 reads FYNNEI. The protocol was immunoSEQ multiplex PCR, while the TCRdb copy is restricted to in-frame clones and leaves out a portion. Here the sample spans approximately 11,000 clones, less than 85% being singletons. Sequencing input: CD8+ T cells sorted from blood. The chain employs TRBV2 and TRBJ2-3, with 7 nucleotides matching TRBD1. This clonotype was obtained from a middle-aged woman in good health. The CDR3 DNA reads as TGTGCCAGCGACAGGGTAAAGACAGATACGCAGTATTTT. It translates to CASDRVKTDTQYF. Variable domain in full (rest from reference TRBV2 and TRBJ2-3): EPEVTQTPSHQVTQMGQEVILRCVPISNHLYFYWYRQILGQKVEFLVSFYNNEISEKSEIFDDQFSVERPDGSNFTLKIRSTKLEDSAMYFCASDRVKTDTQYFGPGTRLTVL.